This TCR beta chain was obtained from a study of blood T cell repertoires in COVID-19 (dated by TCRdb to about 2020). Regarding the study in general: The collaborator samples originated in the United States, Italy and Spain and spanned the acute and convalescent phases of COVID-19. The repertoires were released in a freely available public database meant as a resource for research on the immune response to SARS-CoV-2. Where available, HLA class I and class II types were obtained from metadata supplied by the sample provider rather than from assay-based typing. The material from the prospective study consisted of cDNA or gDNA derived from T cells, B-cell-depleted T cells, or PBMCs. Deeply sampled blood TCRbeta repertoires from subjects exposed to, actively infected with, or recovered from COVID-19 were included in the dataset. Sample metadata almost always included a de-identified subject ID, COVID-19 status, age in years and sex. The samples were drawn from two sources: the first 160 participants of the ongoing ImmuneRACE study, and 950 to 1,500 subjects contributed by 6 global collaborators. The full study reports these points: The amount of clinical and demographic metadata varied by source and participant and was provided uncurated.

This clone appeared a single time. Its antigen is unknown. No base-level quality is on record; no much larger clone is a single base apart. A second Seattle source provided samples from volunteer blood donors who had recovered from COVID-19. Each collaborating institution followed its own protocols to collect whole blood in K2EDTA tubes. For TCRbeta analysis, collaborator samples were shipped as frozen whole blood, as isolated PBMCs, or as DNA extracted from either sample type. TCRbeta CDR3 regions were amplified from genomic DNA using the immunoSEQ Assay, a bias-controlled multiplex PCR. Per the authors' processing: The number of nucleated cells in each sample was estimated by amplification of reference gene primers within the assay. To quantify the absolute abundance of each unique TCRbeta CDR3 rearrangement, sequence reads were collapsed and filtered. For each sample, productive Simpson clonality was calculated as the square root of Simpson's diversity index across productive rearrangements. TCRdb took over this immuneACCESS table, retaining in-frame rearrangements with V and J assigned. Such tables are incomplete; in checked studies, under half of the missing clones stem from an unresolved V gene, and the remainder is unexplained. The DNA gave D and trimming, while V, J and clone size come from that table. Counted in this sample were about 130,000 clones; around 88% of them appeared once. The ten biggest clones cover approximately 20% of the sample.

CDR1 and CDR2 are read off the germline V gene as MRHNA and SNTAGT. V ends up 2 bases short and J 4 bases short, with an unmatched junction base count of 4. From its cysteine to its phenylalanine, the CDR3 spans 15 amino acids. Solely the CDR3 DNA is kept, with 45 bases framed from the first base. The sequencing input was peripheral blood. The sequence derives from a woman aged 50 to 65 who had recovered from COVID-19. The rearranged segments are TRBV6-4 and TRBJ2-1; 8 middle bases align to TRBD2. The DNA is as follows: TGTGCCAGCAGTGACGGGTCTAGCGGGTACAATGAGCAGTTCTTC. Translated, this is CASSDGSSGYNEQFF.